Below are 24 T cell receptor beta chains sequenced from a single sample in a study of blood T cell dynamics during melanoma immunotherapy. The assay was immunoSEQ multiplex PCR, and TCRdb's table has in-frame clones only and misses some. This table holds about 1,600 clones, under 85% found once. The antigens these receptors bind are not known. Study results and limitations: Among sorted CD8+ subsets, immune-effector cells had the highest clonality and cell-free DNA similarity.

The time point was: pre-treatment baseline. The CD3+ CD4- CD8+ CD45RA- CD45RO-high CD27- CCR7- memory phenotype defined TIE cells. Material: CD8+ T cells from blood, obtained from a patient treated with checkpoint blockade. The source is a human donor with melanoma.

CDR3 nucleotides: TGTGCCAGCAGTGAACGACTAGCGGGGGCCCAGGAGCAGTTCTTC. It specifies CASSERLAGAQEQFF. The rearrangement links TRBV2 to TRBJ2-1; 12 bases match TRBD2. Trimming took 2 bases from V and 10 from J; bases not matched to a gene: 6. This CDR3 has 15 amino acids. Germline assignment: CDR1 SNHLY and CDR2 FYNNEI.

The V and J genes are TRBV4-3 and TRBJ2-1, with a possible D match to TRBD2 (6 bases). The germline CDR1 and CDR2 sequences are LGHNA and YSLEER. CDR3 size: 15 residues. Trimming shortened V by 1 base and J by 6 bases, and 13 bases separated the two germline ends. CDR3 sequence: CASSQGTSTGNEQFF. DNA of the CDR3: TGCGCCAGCAGCCAAGGAACTAGCACAGGCAATGAGCAGTTCTTC.

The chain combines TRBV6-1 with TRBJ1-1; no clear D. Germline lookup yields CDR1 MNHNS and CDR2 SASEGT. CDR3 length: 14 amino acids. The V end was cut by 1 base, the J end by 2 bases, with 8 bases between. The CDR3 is CASSEDGPNTEAFF. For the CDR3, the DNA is TGTGCCAGCAGTGAAGATGGGCCAAACACTGAAGCTTTCTTT.

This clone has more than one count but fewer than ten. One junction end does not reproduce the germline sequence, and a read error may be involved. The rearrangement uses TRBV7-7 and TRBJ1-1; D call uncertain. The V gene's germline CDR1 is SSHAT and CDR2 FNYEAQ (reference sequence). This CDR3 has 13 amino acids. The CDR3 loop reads CASSLVPWTEAFF. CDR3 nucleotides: TGTGCTAGCAGCTTAGTCCCGTGGACTGAAGCTTTCTTT.

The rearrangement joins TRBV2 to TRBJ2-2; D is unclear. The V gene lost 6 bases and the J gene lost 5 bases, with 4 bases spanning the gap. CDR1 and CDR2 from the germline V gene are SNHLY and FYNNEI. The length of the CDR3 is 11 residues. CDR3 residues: CASRTTGELFF. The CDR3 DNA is TGTGCCAGCAGGACGACCGGGGAGCTGTTTTTT.

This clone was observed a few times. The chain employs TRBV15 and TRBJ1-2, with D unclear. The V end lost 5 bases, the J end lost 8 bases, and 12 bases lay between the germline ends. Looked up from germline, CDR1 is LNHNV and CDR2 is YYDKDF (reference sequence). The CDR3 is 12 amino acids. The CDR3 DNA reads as TGTGCCACCAGCGGACTGGATGGGGGCTACACCTTC. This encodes CATSGLDGGYTF.

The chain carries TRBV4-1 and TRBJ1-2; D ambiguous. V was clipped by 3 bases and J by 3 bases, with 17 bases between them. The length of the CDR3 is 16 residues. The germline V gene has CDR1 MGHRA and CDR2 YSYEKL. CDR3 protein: CASSQYIGEVDYGYTF. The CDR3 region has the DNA TGCGCCAGCAGCCAGTATATCGGGGAGGTGGACTATGGCTACACCTTC.

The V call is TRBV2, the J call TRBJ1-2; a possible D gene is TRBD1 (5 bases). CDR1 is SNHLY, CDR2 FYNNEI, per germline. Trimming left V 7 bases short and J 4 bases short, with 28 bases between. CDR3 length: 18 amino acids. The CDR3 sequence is CASTPGKGLGEDGYGYTF. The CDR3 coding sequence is TGTGCCAGCACCCCCGGAAAAGGGCTGGGGGAGGATGGCTATGGCTACACCTTC.

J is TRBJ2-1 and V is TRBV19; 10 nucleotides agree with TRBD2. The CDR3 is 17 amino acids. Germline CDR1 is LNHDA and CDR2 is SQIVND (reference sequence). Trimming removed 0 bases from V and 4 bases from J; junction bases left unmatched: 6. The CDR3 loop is CASSIDFPSGSYNEQFF. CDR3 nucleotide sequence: TGTGCCAGTAGTATAGATTTCCCTAGCGGGAGTTACAATGAGCAGTTCTTC.

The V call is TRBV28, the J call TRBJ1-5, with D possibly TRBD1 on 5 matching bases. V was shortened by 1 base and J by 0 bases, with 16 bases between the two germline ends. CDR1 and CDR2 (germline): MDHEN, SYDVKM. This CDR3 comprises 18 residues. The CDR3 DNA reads TGTGCCAGCAGTTTATCGTACTGGACACAATATAGCAATCAGCCCCAGCATTTT. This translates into CASSLSYWTQYSNQPQHF.

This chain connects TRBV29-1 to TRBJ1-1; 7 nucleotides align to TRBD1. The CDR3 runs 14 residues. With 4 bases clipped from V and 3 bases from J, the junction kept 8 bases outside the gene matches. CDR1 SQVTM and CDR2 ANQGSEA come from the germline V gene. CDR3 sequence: CSVGAATGDTEAFF. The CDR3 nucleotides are TGCAGCGTTGGAGCGGCAACAGGGGACACTGAAGCTTTCTTT.

This chain's CDR3 is CSVDKVVGKETQYF. DNA of the CDR3: TGCAGCGTTGATAAGGTGGTCGGAAAAGAGACCCAGTACTTC. This chain uses TRBV29-1 with TRBJ2-5; D gene ambiguous. V lost 3 bases and J 3 bases, leaving 14 bases between the germline ends. The V gene's germline CDR1 is SQVTM and CDR2 ANQGSEA. This CDR3 contains 14 residues.

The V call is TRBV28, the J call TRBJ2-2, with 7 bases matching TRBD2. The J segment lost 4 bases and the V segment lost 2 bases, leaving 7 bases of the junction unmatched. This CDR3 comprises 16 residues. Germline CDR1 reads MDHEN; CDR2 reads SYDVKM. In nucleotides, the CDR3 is TGTGCCAGCAGTTTAAAGCGGGGATTTAGCACCGGGGAGCTGTTTTTT. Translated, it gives CASSLKRGFSTGELFF.

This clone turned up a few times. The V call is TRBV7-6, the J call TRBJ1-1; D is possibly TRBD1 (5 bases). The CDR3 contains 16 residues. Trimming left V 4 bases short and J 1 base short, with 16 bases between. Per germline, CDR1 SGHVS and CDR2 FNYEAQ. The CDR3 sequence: CASSSWRDSTNTEAFF. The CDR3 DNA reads TGTGCCAGCAGCTCTTGGCGGGACTCAACGAACACTGAAGCTTTCTTT.

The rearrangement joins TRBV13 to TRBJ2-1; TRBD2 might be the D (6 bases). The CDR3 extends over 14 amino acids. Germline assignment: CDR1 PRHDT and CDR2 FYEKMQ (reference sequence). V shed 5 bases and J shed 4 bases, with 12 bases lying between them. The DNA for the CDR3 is TGTGCCAGCAGCCCCCCGACTAGTTACAATGAGCAGTTCTTC. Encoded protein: CASSPPTSYNEQFF.

Here the CDR3 DNA reads TGTGCCAGCAGCCTTTTCCCGGCCGCGAGCTCCTACGAGCAGTACTTC. Translating gives CASSLFPAASSYEQYF. The chain uses TRBV14 and TRBJ2-7; D is unresolved. Germline V gene data show CDR1 as SGHDN and CDR2 as FVKESK. CDR3 size: 16 residues. With 4 bases removed from V and 0 bases from J, the gap between germline ends came to 16 bases.

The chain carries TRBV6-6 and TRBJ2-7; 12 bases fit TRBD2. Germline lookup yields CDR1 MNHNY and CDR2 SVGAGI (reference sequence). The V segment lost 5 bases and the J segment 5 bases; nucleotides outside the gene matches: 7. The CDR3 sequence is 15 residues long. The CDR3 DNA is TGTGCCAGCAGTCTGACTAGCGGGAGTTTGAACGAGCAGTACTTC. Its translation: CASSLTSGSLNEQYF.

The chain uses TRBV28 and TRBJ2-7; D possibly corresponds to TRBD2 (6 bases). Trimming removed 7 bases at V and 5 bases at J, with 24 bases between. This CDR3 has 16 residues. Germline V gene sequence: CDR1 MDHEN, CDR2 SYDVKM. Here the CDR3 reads CASTYAGRQGLDEQYF. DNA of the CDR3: TGTGCCAGCACCTACGCGGGTCGGCAGGGACTGGACGAGCAGTACTTC.

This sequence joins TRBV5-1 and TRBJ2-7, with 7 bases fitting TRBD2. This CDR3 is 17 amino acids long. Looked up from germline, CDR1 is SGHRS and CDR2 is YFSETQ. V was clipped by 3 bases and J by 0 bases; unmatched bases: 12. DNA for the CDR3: TGCGCCAGCAGCTATACTACACCGGGACTATTCTCCTACGAGCAGTACTTC. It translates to CASSYTTPGLFSYEQYF.

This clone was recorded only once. The CDR3 region has the DNA TGCGCCAGCAGCCAAGGACCCCGCCCTTTCGATGAGCAGTTCTTC. Translation gives CASSQGPRPFDEQFF. V usage is TRBV4-1 and J usage is TRBJ2-1; D not certain. The germline V gene has CDR1 MGHRA and CDR2 YSYEKL. Trimming pared 1 base from V and 8 bases from J, leaving 15 bases between. The CDR3 is 15 residues long.

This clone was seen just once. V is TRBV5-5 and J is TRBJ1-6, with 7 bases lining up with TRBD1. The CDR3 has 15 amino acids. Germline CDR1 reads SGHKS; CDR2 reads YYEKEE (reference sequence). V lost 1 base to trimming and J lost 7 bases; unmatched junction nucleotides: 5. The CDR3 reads CASSLWGDSNSPLHF. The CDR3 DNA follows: TGTGCCAGCAGCTTGTGGGGGGACAGCAATTCACCCCTCCACTTT.

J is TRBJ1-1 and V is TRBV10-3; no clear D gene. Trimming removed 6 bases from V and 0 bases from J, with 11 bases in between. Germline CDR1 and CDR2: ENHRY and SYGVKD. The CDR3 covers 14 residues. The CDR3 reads CAIRAVGLNTEAFF. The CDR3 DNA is TGTGCCATCAGGGCAGTAGGGTTGAACACTGAAGCTTTCTTT.

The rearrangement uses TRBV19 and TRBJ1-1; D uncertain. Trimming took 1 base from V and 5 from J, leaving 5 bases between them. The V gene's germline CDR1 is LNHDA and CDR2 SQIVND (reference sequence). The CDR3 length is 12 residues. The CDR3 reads CASSIGVTEAFF. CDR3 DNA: TGTGCCAGTAGTATAGGGGTTACTGAAGCTTTCTTT.

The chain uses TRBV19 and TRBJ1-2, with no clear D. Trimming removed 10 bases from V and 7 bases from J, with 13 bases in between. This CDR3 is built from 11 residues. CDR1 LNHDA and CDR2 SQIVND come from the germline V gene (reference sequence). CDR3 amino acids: CATRELGGYTF. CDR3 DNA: TGTGCCACCCGAGAGTTGGGTGGCTACACCTTC.